This T cell receptor beta chain was captured by sequencing in a study of shared T cell receptors in the human thymus (dated by TCRdb to the early 2020s). For context, the study as a whole: The study examined how the human thymus generates shared, self-reactive T-cell receptor alpha chains.

The CDR3 runs 13 amino acids, cysteine and phenylalanine included. This entry keeps only the CDR3 DNA: 39 bases, framed from base 1. The library was produced with the immunoSEQ multiplex PCR assay. TCRdb limited this immuneACCESS table to in-frame rearrangements with V and J called. A share of clones is missing; checked studies link under half to unresolved V genes, and the rest is unexplained. The sample table records around 730,000 clones; 75% to 90% of these occur just once. The top ten clonotypes cover around 0.0094% of the sample. This clone was recorded once. Its antigen remains unidentified. No much larger clone is present one base from it, and per-base qualities are unavailable. This sample was shared with a second study, whose subject was human thymus T cells. That second report states: Immunologically healthy infants undergoing open corrective cardiac surgery for congenital heart defects in Finland were used as donors. Thymus tissue was collected as surgical resects that were removed during corrective cardiac surgery. Biased V and J gene segment usage appeared to be present in both thymic and peripheral blood repertoires. Highly overlapping thymic TCR repertoires among unrelated individuals were reported in the related research. The study used eight infant thymus samples plus four related peripheral blood samples to characterize TCR alpha and beta repertoires. Donor ages ranging from roughly 6 to 244 days were recorded, and about six male and a couple of female infants were included in the cohort. After being mechanically released from the tissue, thymocytes were kept at -70 degrees C in pellets of 10-30 million cells. Genomic DNA was extracted from frozen cell pellets with a QIAsymphony instrument. TCRB and TCRAD loci were amplified from a standardized quantity of quality-controlled genomic DNA using the immunoSEQ multiplex PCR assay. The amplicons spanned the V(D)J region and were long enough to cover the CDR3 and allow V and J genes to be identified. Amplicon sequencing was performed on an Illumina platform through the commercial immunoSEQ service. Primer bias and sequencing errors were corrected using previously described methods, and TCRAD and TCRB definitions followed the IMGT database. immunoSEQ Analyzer 3.0 and VDJTools were used for repertoire analysis, which covered basic statistics, V/J segment usage, diversity estimates, rarefaction and pairwise overlap. Chao1, ChaoE, Efron-Thisted, Shannon and inverse Simpson indices were used to estimate diversity, which was also estimated on datasets down-sampled to the smallest sample. Repertoire overlap was assessed by strict matching of CDR3 nucleotide sequence, V gene and J gene, and clustering was done by Jaccard-based multidimensional scaling. On average, thymus samples gave roughly 800,000 unique TCRB clonotypes, whereas blood samples gave about 84,000.

Sequencing was done on a sample of thymocytes. This TCR derives from a girl in the first two years of life with a congenital heart defect. Donor details come from another sample of the same person, matched by shared clones. Rearrangement joined TRBV21-1 to TRBJ1-5; TRBD1 is the table's D call, not checked against the DNA. TRBV21-1 is termed a pseudogene. This receptor has the CDR3 CARKQRSNQPQHF. In nucleotide form, the sequence is TGTGCCAGAAAACAGAGAAGCAATCAGCCCCAGCATTTT.